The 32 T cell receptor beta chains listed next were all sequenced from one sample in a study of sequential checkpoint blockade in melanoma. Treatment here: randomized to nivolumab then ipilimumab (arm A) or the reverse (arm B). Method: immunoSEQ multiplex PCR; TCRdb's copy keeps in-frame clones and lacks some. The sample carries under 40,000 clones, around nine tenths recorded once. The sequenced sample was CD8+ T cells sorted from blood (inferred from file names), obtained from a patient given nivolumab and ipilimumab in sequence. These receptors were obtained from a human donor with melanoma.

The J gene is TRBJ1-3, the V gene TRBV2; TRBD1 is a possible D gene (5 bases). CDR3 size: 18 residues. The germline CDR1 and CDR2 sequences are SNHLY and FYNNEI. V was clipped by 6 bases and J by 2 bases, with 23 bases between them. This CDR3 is CASSPGLWGDEPGNTIYF. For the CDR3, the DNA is TGTGCCAGCAGCCCCGGGTTATGGGGCGACGAACCTGGAAACACCATATATTTT.

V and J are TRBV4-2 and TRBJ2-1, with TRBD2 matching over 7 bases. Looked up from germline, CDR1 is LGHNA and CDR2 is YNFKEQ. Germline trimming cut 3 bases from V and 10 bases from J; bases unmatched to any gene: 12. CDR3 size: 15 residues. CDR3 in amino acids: CASSHSGGRAGEQFF. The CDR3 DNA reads TGTGCCAGCAGCCACAGTGGGGGGAGGGCCGGCGAGCAGTTCTTC.

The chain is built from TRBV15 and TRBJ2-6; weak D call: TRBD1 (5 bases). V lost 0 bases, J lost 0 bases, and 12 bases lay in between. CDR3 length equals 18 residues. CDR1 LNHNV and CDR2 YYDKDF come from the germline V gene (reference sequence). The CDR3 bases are TGTGCCACCAGCAGAGATGAGACAGCAACCTCTGGGGCCAACGTCCTGACTTTC. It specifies CATSRDETATSGANVLTF.

In DNA, the CDR3 is TGTGCCAGCCGGACTACCGGAGAGCAGTTCTTC. Translating it yields CASRTTGEQFF. The chain recombines TRBV21-1 with TRBJ2-1; the table's TRBD2 call for D was not verified on the DNA. TRBV21-1 is tagged as a pseudogene. The CDR3 loop spans 11 amino acids.

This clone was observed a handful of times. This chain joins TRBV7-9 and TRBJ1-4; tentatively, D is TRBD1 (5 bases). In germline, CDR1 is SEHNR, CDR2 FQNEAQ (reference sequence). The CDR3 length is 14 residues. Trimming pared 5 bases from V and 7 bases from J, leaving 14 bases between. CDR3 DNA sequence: TGTGCCAGCAGCGGGGGGGGTGGCGGTGAAAAACTGTTTTTT. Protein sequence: CASSGGGGGEKLFF.

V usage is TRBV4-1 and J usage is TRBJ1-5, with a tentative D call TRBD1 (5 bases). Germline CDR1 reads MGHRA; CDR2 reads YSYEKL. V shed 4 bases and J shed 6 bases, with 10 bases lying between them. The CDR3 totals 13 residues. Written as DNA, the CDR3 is TGCGCCAGCAGCCTGGGCGGGGCTCAGCCCCAGCATTTT. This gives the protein CASSLGGAQPQHF.

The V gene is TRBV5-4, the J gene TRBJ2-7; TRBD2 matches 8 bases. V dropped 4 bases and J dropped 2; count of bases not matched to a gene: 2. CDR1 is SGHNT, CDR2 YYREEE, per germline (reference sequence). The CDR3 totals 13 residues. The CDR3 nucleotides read TGTGCCAGCAGCCGCGGGAGGACCTACGAGCAGTACGTC. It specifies CASSRGRTYEQYV.

CDR3 amino acids: CATDPGRGDYQPQHF. As DNA, the CDR3 is TGTGCCACAGATCCGGGGAGGGGGGATTACCAGCCCCAGCATTTT. V gene TRBV10-3 combines with J gene TRBJ1-5; the D gene is possibly TRBD1 (6 bases). V lost 10 bases to trimming and J lost 7 bases, with 23 bases between them. CDR3 length: 15 amino acids. Germline CDR1 is ENHRY and CDR2 is SYGVKD.

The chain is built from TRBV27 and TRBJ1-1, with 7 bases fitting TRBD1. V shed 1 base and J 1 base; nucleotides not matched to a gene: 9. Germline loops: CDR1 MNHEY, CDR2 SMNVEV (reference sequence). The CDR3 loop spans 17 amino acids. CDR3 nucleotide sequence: TGTGCCAGCAGTTTATTTCGGGACAGTCGAAAGAACACTGAAGCTTTCTTT. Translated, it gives CASSLFRDSRKNTEAFF.

The CDR3 DNA is TGTGCCAGTAGTACGGGAAGAAGCACAGATACGCAGTATTTT. Encoded protein: CASSTGRSTDTQYF. The chain carries TRBV19 and TRBJ2-3, with D perhaps matching TRBD2 (5 bases). The germline V and J ends were trimmed by 4 bases and 0 bases, with 8 bases remaining between them. Germline V gene lookup returns CDR1 LNHDA and CDR2 SQIVND (reference sequence). This CDR3 region has 14 residues. The full variable domain, its missing parts supplied by reference TRBV19 and TRBJ2-3, is DGGITQSPKYLFRKEGQNVTLSCEQNLNHDAMYWYRQDPGQGLRLIYYSQIVNDFQKGDIAEGYSVSREKKESFPLTVTSAQKNPTAFYLCASSTGRSTDTQYFGPGTRLTVL.

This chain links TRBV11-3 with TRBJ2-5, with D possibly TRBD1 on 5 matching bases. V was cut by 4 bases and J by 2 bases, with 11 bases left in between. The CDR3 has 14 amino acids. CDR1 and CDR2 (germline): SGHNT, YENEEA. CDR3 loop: CASSSPDKQETQYF. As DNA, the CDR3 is TGTGCCAGCAGCTCACCGGACAAACAAGAGACCCAGTACTTC.

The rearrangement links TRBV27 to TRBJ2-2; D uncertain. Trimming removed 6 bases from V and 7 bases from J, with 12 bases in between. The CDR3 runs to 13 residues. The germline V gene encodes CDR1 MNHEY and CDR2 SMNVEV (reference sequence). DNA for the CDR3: TGTGCCAGCAGCTATTCCACCAACGGGGAGCTGTTTTTT. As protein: CASSYSTNGELFF.

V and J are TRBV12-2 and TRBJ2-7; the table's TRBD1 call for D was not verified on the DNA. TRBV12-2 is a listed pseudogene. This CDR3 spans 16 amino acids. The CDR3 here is CASRLANRYTYYEQYF. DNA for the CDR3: TGTGCAAGTCGCTTAGCGAACAGGTACACCTACTACGAGCAGTACTTC.

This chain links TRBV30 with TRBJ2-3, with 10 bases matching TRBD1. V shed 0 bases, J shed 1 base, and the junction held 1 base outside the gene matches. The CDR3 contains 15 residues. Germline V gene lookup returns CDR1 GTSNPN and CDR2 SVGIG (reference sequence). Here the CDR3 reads CAWSVGTGGTDTQYF. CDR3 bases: TGTGCCTGGAGTGTCGGGACAGGGGGCACAGATACGCAGTATTTT.

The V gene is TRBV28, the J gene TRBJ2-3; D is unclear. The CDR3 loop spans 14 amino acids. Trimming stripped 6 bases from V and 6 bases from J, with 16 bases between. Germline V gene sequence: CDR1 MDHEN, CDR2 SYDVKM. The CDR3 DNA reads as TGTGCCAGCAGACTAACGGCTGTCACGGATACGCAGTATTTT. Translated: CASRLTAVTDTQYF.

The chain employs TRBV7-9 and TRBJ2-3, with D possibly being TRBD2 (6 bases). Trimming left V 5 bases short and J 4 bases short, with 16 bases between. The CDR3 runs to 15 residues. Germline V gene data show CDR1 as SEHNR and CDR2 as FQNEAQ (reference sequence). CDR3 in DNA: TGTGCCAGCAGCCGCCGAAGGGTAGCGGCAGATACGCAGTATTTT. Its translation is CASSRRRVAADTQYF.

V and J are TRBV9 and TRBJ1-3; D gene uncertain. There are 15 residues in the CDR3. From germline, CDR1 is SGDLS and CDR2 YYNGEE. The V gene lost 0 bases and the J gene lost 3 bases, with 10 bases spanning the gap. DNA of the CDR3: TGTGCCAGCAGCGTAGAGGGAGACGGTGGAAACACCATATATTTT. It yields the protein CASSVEGDGGNTIYF.

CDR3 in amino acids: CSVTEGSTGELFF. The CDR3 bases are TGCAGCGTTACGGAGGGGAGCACCGGGGAGCTGTTTTTT. The chain has TRBV29-1 and TRBJ2-2; maybe TRBD2 (6 bases). Germline CDR1 SQVTM, CDR2 ANQGSEA. V lost 5 bases, J lost 4 bases, and 11 bases lay in between. CDR3 size: 13 residues.

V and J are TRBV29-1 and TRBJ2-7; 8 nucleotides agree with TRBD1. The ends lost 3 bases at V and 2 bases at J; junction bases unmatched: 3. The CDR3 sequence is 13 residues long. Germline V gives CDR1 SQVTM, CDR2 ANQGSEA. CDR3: CSVDRGRPYEQYF. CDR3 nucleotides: TGCAGCGTTGACAGGGGGCGCCCCTACGAGCAGTACTTC.

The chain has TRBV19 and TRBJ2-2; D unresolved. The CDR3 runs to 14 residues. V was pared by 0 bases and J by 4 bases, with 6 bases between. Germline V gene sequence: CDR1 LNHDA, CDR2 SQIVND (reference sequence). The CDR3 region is CASSIERRTGELFF. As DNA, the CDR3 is TGTGCCAGTAGTATAGAGCGCCGCACCGGGGAGCTGTTTTTT.

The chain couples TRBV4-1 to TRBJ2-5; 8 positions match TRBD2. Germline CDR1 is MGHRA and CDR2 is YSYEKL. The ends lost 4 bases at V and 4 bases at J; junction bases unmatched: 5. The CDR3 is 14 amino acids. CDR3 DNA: TGCGCCAGCAGCCCCGGGGGGGGCGCAGAGACCCAGTACTTC. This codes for CASSPGGGAETQYF.

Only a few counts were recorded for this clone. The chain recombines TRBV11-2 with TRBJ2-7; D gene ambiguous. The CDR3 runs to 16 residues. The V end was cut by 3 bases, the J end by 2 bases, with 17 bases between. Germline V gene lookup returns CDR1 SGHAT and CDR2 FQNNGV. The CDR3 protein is CASSFRPGVETYEQYF. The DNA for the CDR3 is TGTGCCAGCAGCTTTAGGCCGGGTGTAGAAACCTACGAGCAGTACTTC.

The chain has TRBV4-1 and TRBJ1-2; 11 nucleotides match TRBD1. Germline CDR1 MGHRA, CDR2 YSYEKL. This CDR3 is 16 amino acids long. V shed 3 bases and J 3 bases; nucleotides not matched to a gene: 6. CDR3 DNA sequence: TGCGCCAGCAGCCATTCCCGGGACAGGGGGTACTATGGCTACACCTTC. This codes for CASSHSRDRGYYGYTF.

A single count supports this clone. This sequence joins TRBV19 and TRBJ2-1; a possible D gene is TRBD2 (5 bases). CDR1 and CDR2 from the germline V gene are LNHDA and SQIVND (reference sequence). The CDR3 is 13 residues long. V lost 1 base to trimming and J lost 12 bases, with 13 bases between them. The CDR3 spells CASSIGPSPGQFF. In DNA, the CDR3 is TGTGCCAGTAGTATAGGACCTAGCCCCGGGCAGTTCTTC.

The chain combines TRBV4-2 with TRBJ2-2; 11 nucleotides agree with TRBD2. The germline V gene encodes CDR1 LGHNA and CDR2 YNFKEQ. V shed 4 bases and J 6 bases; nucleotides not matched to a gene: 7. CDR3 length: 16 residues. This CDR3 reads CASSRTSGSSPGELFF. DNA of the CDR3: TGTGCCAGCAGCCGTACTAGCGGGAGTTCCCCCGGGGAGCTGTTTTTT.

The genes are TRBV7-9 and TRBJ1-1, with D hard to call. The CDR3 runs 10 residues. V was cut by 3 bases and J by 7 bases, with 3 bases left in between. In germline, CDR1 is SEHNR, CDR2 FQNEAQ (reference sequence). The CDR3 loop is CASSLREAFF. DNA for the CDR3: TGTGCCAGCAGCTTGCGTGAAGCTTTCTTT.

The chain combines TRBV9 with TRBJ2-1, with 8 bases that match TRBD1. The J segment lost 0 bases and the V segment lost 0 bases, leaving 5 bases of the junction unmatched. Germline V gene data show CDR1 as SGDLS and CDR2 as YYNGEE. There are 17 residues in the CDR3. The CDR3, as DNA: TGTGCCAGCAGCGTAGAAGGAGACAGGGGCTCCTACAATGAGCAGTTCTTC. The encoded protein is CASSVEGDRGSYNEQFF. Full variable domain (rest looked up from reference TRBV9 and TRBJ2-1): DSGVTQTPKHLITATGQRVTLRCSPRSGDLSVYWYQQSLDQGLQFLIQYYNGEERAKGNILERFSAQQFPDLHSELNLSSLELGDSALYFCASSVEGDRGSYNEQFFGPGTRLTVL.

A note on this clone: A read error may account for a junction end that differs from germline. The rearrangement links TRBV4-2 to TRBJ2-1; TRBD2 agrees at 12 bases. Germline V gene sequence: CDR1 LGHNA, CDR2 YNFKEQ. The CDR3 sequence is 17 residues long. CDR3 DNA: TGTGCCAGCAGGCAAGAGGGACTAGCGGGTGCCTCCGATGAGCAGTTCTTC. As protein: CASRQEGLAGASDEQFF.

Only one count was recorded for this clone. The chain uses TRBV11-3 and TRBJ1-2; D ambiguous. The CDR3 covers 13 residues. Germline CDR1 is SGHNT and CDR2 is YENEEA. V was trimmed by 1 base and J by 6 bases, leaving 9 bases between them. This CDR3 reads CASSLGSGDGYTF. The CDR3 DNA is TGTGCCAGCAGCTTAGGGTCCGGGGATGGCTACACCTTC. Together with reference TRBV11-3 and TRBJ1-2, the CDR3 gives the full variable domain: EAGVVQSPRYKIIEKKQPVAFWCNPISGHNTLYWYLQNLGQGPELLIRYENEEAVDDSQLPKDRFSAERLKGVDSTLKIQPAELGDSAVYLCASSLGSGDGYTFGSGTRLTVV.

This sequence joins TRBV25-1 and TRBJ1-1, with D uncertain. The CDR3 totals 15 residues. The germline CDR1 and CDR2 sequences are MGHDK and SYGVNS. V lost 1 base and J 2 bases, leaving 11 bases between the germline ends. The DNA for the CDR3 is TGTGCCAGCAGTGAATTGGCCAACGTTAACACTGAAGCTTTCTTT. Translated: CASSELANVNTEAFF.

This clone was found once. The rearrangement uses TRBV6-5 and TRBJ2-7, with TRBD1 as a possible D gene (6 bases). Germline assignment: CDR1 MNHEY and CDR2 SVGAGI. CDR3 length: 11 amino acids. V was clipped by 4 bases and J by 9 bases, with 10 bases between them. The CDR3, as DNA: TGTGCCAGCAGTTCAGGGGCTGCGCAGTACTTC. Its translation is CASSSGAAQYF.

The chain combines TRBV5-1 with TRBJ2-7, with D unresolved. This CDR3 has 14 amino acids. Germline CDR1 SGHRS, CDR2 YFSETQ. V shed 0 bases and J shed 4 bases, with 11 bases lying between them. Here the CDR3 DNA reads TGCGCCAGCAGCTTGGCCTTAAGCAAATACGAGCAGTACTTC. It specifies CASSLALSKYEQYF.